The 20 T cell receptor beta chains below all came from one sample that was sequenced in a study of shared clonotypes between healthy human individuals. Profiled with immunoSEQ multiplex PCR; TCRdb holds only in-frame clones, not every one. The sample yields about 2.1 million clones, approximately 94% seen once. The naive CD8 subset, CD45RO-negative cells positively selected for CCR7, excluded terminally differentiated effector memory CD45RA+ cells. The sample consisted of naive CD8+ T cells from PBMCs. The origin of the receptors is a man aged 18 to 30 in good health. Some clones in this sample may be carry-over from other donors' samples.

V usage is TRBV28 and J usage is TRBJ1-3; D gene unclear. Germline-derived CDR1 and CDR2 are MDHEN and SYDVKM. The CDR3 has 16 amino acids. Between the trimmed V and J ends, which lost 5 bases and 0 bases, there was a span of 14 bases. The CDR3 reads CASSVVQPFSGNTIYF. CDR3 sequence (DNA): TGTGCCAGCAGTGTTGTACAGCCTTTCTCTGGAAACACCATATATTTT.

This chain uses TRBV5-1 with TRBJ2-7; 9 nucleotides align to TRBD1. Germline V gives CDR1 SGHRS, CDR2 YFSETQ. The CDR3 is 15 amino acids. V lost 3 bases and J lost 3; bases outside the gene matches: 7. CDR3 DNA: TGCGCCAGCAGCTCCAACGAGGACAGGGGCTACGAGCAGTACTTC. Its translation is CASSSNEDRGYEQYF.

The chain is built from TRBV5-1 and TRBJ2-4; tentatively, D is TRBD1 (5 bases). CDR3 length: 16 residues. CDR1 and CDR2 from the germline V gene are SGHRS and YFSETQ. V shed 0 bases and J shed 5 bases, with 15 bases lying between them. The CDR3 loop is CASSLATGAQENIQYF. The DNA of the CDR3 is TGCGCCAGCAGCTTGGCCACAGGCGCCCAGGAAAACATTCAGTACTTC.

This clone was seen a single time. The J gene is TRBJ1-4, the V gene TRBV28; D may be TRBD1 (5 bases). Trimming left V 7 bases short and J 1 base short, with 10 bases between. The V gene's germline CDR1 is MDHEN and CDR2 SYDVKM. The CDR3 length is 14 residues. This CDR3 is CASTRQGTNEKLFF. The CDR3 DNA reads TGTGCCAGCACCCGGCAGGGAACTAATGAAAAACTGTTTTTT. Full variable domain (rest looked up from reference TRBV28 and TRBJ1-4): DVKVTQSSRYLVKRTGEKVFLECVQDMDHENMFWYRQDPGLGLRLIYFSYDVKMKEKGDIPEGYSVSREKKERFSLILESASTNQTSMYLCASTRQGTNEKLFFGSGTQLSVL.

The rearrangement uses TRBV30 and TRBJ2-7; 7 bases map to TRBD2. This CDR3 has 15 amino acids. The J segment lost 4 bases and the V segment lost 0 bases, leaving 9 bases of the junction unmatched. Germline loops: CDR1 GTSNPN, CDR2 SVGIG (reference sequence). The CDR3 DNA reads as TGTGCCTGGAGTGTACAAGCGGGAAAATTTTACGAGCAGTACTTC. Amino acids: CAWSVQAGKFYEQYF.

CDR3: CASSEGTANTEAFF. As DNA, the CDR3 is TGTGCCAGCAGTGAGGGGACAGCGAACACTGAAGCTTTCTTT. This rearrangement joins TRBV2 to TRBJ1-1; TRBD1 matches at 7 bases. V shed 3 bases, J shed 1 base, and the junction held 2 bases outside the gene matches. In germline, CDR1 is SNHLY, CDR2 FYNNEI. This CDR3 contains 14 residues.

The V gene is TRBV7-9, the J gene TRBJ2-1; D is ambiguous. V was shortened by 2 bases and J by 7 bases, with 18 bases between the two germline ends. Germline assignment: CDR1 SEHNR and CDR2 FQNEAQ (reference sequence). CDR3 length equals 16 residues. The CDR3, as DNA: TGTGCCAGCAGCTTAAATCCGCCCTTAGGAGTAAATGAGCAGTTCTTC. This encodes CASSLNPPLGVNEQFF.

The rearrangement joins TRBV28 to TRBJ1-3; D not resolved. This CDR3 is built from 17 residues. The germline V gene has CDR1 MDHEN and CDR2 SYDVKM. Deletions cut 8 bases from V and 0 bases from J, with 20 bases between. The CDR3 bases are TGTGCCAGCGAGGCGCCGGGGATCGTCCCCTCTGGAAACACCATATATTTT. This gives the protein CASEAPGIVPSGNTIYF.

This chain connects TRBV5-6 to TRBJ2-2; tentative D call: TRBD1 (6 bases). V was cut by 4 bases and J by 6 bases, with 16 bases left in between. Per germline, CDR1 SGHDT and CDR2 YYEEEE. The CDR3 extends over 15 amino acids. CDR3 DNA: TGTGCCAGCAGCAGAAGGGGGTCGCAGGCCGGGGAGCTGTTTTTT. This codes for CASSRRGSQAGELFF.

The rearrangement joins TRBV19 to TRBJ1-3, with D possibly matching TRBD1 (5 bases). V dropped 5 bases and J dropped 3 bases, with 11 bases sitting between them. CDR1 is LNHDA, CDR2 SQIVND, per germline (reference sequence). The length of the CDR3 is 14 residues. For the CDR3, the DNA is TGTGCCAGTAGTGCCGGGACGGGTGGAAACACCATATATTTT. Translating gives CASSAGTGGNTIYF.

V gene TRBV19 combines with J gene TRBJ2-7, with TRBD1 matching 9 bases. CDR1 LNHDA and CDR2 SQIVND come from the germline V gene (reference sequence). The trim removed 3 bases at V and 0 bases at J, leaving 6 bases unmatched. The CDR3 has 16 amino acids. The CDR3 nucleotides read TGTGCCAGTAGTATTGACAGGGGGGAAAGCTCCTACGAGCAGTACTTC. Its translation is CASSIDRGESSYEQYF.

This clone has a single count. As DNA, the CDR3 is TGTGCCATCAGTGATCGGGCTAGCGATGAGCAGTTCTTC. Its protein is CAISDRASDEQFF. The chain joins TRBV10-3 to TRBJ2-1; D might be TRBD2 (6 bases). Germline CDR1 and CDR2: ENHRY and SYGVKD. Trimming stripped 3 bases from V and 8 bases from J, with 11 bases between. CDR3 length: 13 amino acids.

As for this clone: Just one base apart from a much larger clone, this may be a read error. The sample holds other DNA sequences that translate to the same CDR3. The chain carries TRBV6-1 and TRBJ2-1; D is unresolved. The V end lost 5 bases, the J end lost 4 bases, and 3 bases lay between the germline ends. The germline V gene encodes CDR1 MNHNS and CDR2 SASEGT. The CDR3 is 11 residues long. CDR3 sequence: CASSLYNEQFF. DNA for the CDR3: TGTGCCAGCAGTTTATACAATGAGCAGTTCTTC.

The chain links TRBV5-4 to TRBJ2-7; 10 bases align to TRBD1. The CDR3 sequence is 14 residues long. Germline V lookup: CDR1 SGHNT, CDR2 YYREEE (reference sequence). V shed 3 bases and J 2 bases; nucleotides not matched to a gene: 2. Here the CDR3 DNA reads TGTGCCAGCAGCTCTGGACAGGGGGCCTACGAGCAGTACTTC. It specifies CASSSGQGAYEQYF. The full variable domain, completed using reference TRBV5-4 and TRBJ2-7, is ETGVTQSPTHLIKTRGQQVTLRCSSQSGHNTVSWYQQALGQGPQFIFQYYREEENGRGNFPPRFSGLQFPNYSSELNVNALELDDSALYLCASSSGQGAYEQYFGPGTRLTVT.

Here the CDR3 DNA reads TGTGCCAGCAGCTTGGGACTACCCAGCTCCTACGAGCAGTACTTC. Its translation is CASSLGLPSSYEQYF. The V gene is TRBV7-9, the J gene TRBJ2-7, with 7 bases aligning to TRBD2. The CDR3 has 15 amino acids. Trimming at V came to 3 bases and at J to 0 bases, leaving 5 bases not matched to a gene. The germline V gene encodes CDR1 SEHNR and CDR2 FQNEAQ (reference sequence).

The chain employs TRBV5-6 and TRBJ2-2; weak D call: TRBD2 (6 bases). Deletions cut 4 bases from V and 6 bases from J, with 13 bases between. The germline gives CDR1 SGHDT, CDR2 YYEEEE. The CDR3 is made up of 14 amino acids. In DNA form, the CDR3 reads TGTGCCAGCAGCCCATCTCTAGCGCCCGGGGAGCTGTTTTTT. Its protein product is CASSPSLAPGELFF. The variable domain in full, completed from reference TRBV5-6 and TRBJ2-2, reads DAGVTQSPTHLIKTRGQQVTLRCSPKSGHDTVSWYQQALGQGPQFIFQYYEEEERQRGNFPDRFSGHQFPNYSSELNVNALLLGDSALYLCASSPSLAPGELFFGEGSRLTVL.

V and J are TRBV27 and TRBJ2-7; D possibly corresponds to TRBD2 (6 bases). Germline loops: CDR1 MNHEY, CDR2 SMNVEV (reference sequence). CDR3 size: 16 residues. The V and J ends lost 6 bases and 2 bases respectively, with 20 bases between them. CDR3 coding DNA: TGTGCCAGCAGCCCATCCCATGGGGGACTGACCTACGAGCAGTACTTC. This translates into CASSPSHGGLTYEQYF.

The V gene is TRBV4-1, the J gene TRBJ1-2; no clear D gene. The ends were cut back, 1 base at V and 7 bases at J, with 7 bases in the middle. Germline assignment: CDR1 MGHRA and CDR2 YSYEKL. This CDR3 has 12 amino acids. The CDR3 protein is CASSQGSFGYTF. The CDR3 coding sequence is TGCGCCAGCAGCCAAGGGTCGTTTGGCTACACCTTC.

The chain employs TRBV18 and TRBJ2-1; 9 bases agree with TRBD2. V shed 4 bases and J 6 bases; nucleotides not matched to a gene: 4. The CDR3 sequence is 14 residues long. Germline CDR1 is KGHSH and CDR2 is LQKENI. Here the CDR3 DNA reads TGTGCCAGCTCACTACAGACTAGCGGCAATGAGCAGTTCTTC. This translates into CASSLQTSGNEQFF.

In regard to this clone: This sample also contains other DNA sequences that code for the same CDR3. The chain is built from TRBV27 and TRBJ2-7; 9 nucleotides align to TRBD2. This CDR3 has 14 amino acids. With V trimmed by 4 bases and J by 2 bases, 3 bases remained unmatched. The V gene's germline CDR1 is MNHEY and CDR2 SMNVEV (reference sequence). For the CDR3, the DNA is TGTGCCAGCAGTTCCCTAGCGGGAACCTACGAGCAGTACTTC. This translates into CASSSLAGTYEQYF.